The 22 T cell receptor beta chains presented below share a single source sample, sequenced in a study of CD8+CD57+ T cells in acquired aplastic anemia. Genomic DNA templated the TCR beta VDJ and CDR3 profiling. A single record per CDR3 protein comes from TCRdb applying MiXCR to the reads. The sample includes under 350,000 distinct CDR3 sequences, 55% to 65% seen only once; the top ten take roughly 8%. The sequenced material came from sorted CD4+, CD8+, or CD8+CD57+ T cells (not recorded which) from PBMCs. The source is a human donor with severe aplastic anemia or a healthy control (not recorded which).

The V gene is TRBV25-1, the J gene TRBJ1-6; D unresolved. Germline loops: CDR1 MGHDK, CDR2 SYGVNS. The germline V and J ends were trimmed by 3 bases and 5 bases, with 11 bases remaining between them. This CDR3 region has 15 residues. As DNA, the CDR3 is TGTGCCAGCAGTGATATTGTGGGGAATAATTCACCCCTCCACTTT. It is translated as CASSDIVGNNSPLHF.

This clonotype was counted ten times or more. This rearrangement joins TRBV6-5 to TRBJ1-1; tentative D call: TRBD1 (5 bases). Trimming left V 0 bases short and J 10 bases short, with 12 bases between. Germline V CDR1 and CDR2: MNHEY, SVGAGI. This CDR3 region has 13 residues. Here the CDR3 reads CASSYSEWRGAFF. CDR3 nucleotide sequence: TGTGCCAGCAGTTACTCGGAGTGGAGGGGAGCTTTCTTT.

Points on this clonotype: This may stem from a read error, because a much larger clone lies one nucleotide away. CDR3 amino acids: CASSPLGWWQFF. The CDR3 DNA reads TGTGCCAGTAGTCCTTTGGGGTGGTGGCAGTTCTTC. J is TRBJ2-1 and V is TRBV19; D is unresolved. The germline gives CDR1 LNHDA, CDR2 SQIVND (reference sequence). CDR3 length: 12 amino acids. With 5 bases removed from V and 12 bases from J, the gap between germline ends came to 14 bases.

This sequence joins TRBV7-2 and TRBJ2-7; 10 bases map to TRBD2. TRBJ2-1 explains the end of the DNA better; the J call may be wrong. From germline, CDR1 is SGHTA and CDR2 FQGNSA. This CDR3 region has 16 residues. DNA of the CDR3: TGTGCCAGCAGCTCTATGGGGCTAGCGGGGGATAATGAGCAGTTCTTC. It yields the protein CASSSMGLAGDNEQFF.

This chain joins TRBV7-2 and TRBJ2-3, with no clear D. The V end was cut by 6 bases, the J end by 6 bases, with 7 bases between. Germline CDR1 SGHTA, CDR2 FQGNSA. The CDR3 sequence is 11 residues long. CDR3 protein: CASRARDTQYF. DNA for the CDR3: TGTGCCAGCAGAGCCAGGGATACGCAGTATTTT.

J is TRBJ1-2 and V is TRBV2, with D unresolved. Trimming removed 2 bases from V and 8 bases from J, with 6 bases in between. Germline V gene sequence: CDR1 SNHLY, CDR2 FYNNEI. CDR3 size: 11 residues. The chain's CDR3 is CASSEHVGYTF. DNA for the CDR3: TGTGCCAGCAGTGAACATGTAGGCTACACCTTC.

The chain joins TRBV5-1 to TRBJ2-7; D is possibly TRBD2 (6 bases). V lost 5 bases and J 0 bases, leaving 12 bases between the germline ends. CDR1 is SGHRS and CDR2 is YFSETQ in the germline V gene. The CDR3 contains 14 residues. CDR3 DNA sequence: TGCGCCAGCAGGAGCGGGCTTTACTCCTACGAGCAGTACTTC. It codes for CASRSGLYSYEQYF. Filled out from reference TRBV5-1 and TRBJ2-7, the complete variable domain reads KAGVTQTPRYLIKTRGQQVTLSCSPISGHRSVSWYQQTPGQGLQFLFEYFSETQRNKGNFPGRFSGRQFSNSRSEMNVSTLELGDSALYLCASRSGLYSYEQYFGPGTRLTVT.

The rearrangement joins TRBV5-1 to TRBJ1-1; D is unclear. Trimming shortened V by 4 bases and J by 0 bases, and 13 bases separated the two germline ends. The CDR3 runs to 15 residues. Germline V gene lookup returns CDR1 SGHRS and CDR2 YFSETQ. This CDR3 reads CASSLEVGLNTEAFF. The CDR3 nucleotides read TGCGCCAGCAGCCTGGAGGTGGGGTTGAACACTGAAGCTTTCTTT.

This clonotype came up a few times. The junction does not match germline at one end; this may be a read error. The chain couples TRBV7-2 to TRBJ2-2; D may be TRBD2 (5 bases). Looked up from germline, CDR1 is SGHTA and CDR2 is FQGNSA. The CDR3 has 15 residues. In nucleotides, the CDR3 is TGTGCCAGCAGTTTAGGCGCGGGCAACACCGGGGAGCTGTTTTTT. The encoded protein is CASSLGAGNTGELFF.

This sequence joins TRBV6-5 and TRBJ1-3; D remains unclear. The germline V gene has CDR1 MNHEY and CDR2 SVGAGI. The CDR3 is 15 residues long. Trimming took off 0 bases at V and 0 bases at J, with 6 bases between the two ends. The CDR3 protein is CASSYSRLSGNTIYF. The CDR3 DNA is TGTGCCAGCAGTTACTCCAGGCTCTCTGGAAACACCATATATTTT.

This clonotype appeared a few times. The chain employs TRBV20-1 and TRBJ1-1; D not certain. V lost 6 bases, J lost 3 bases, and 17 bases lay in between. This CDR3 contains 14 residues. CDR1 is DFQATT and CDR2 is SNEGSKA in the germline V gene (reference sequence). CDR3 bases: TGCAGTGCCGCGATGGCTGAACGGTACACTGAAGCTTTCTTT. As protein: CSAAMAERYTEAFF.

This clonotype was seen at least ten times. The chain links TRBV20-1 to TRBJ1-3; D is possibly TRBD1 (5 bases). Germline-derived CDR1 and CDR2 are DFQATT and SNEGSKA (reference sequence). Trimming left V 0 bases short and J 4 bases short, with 22 bases between. This CDR3 is 18 amino acids long. This CDR3 is CSARDGDSVAGLGNTIYF. The CDR3 coding sequence is TGCAGTGCTAGAGATGGGGACTCCGTGGCAGGGTTAGGAAACACCATATATTTT.

The V call is TRBV4-2, the J call TRBJ2-7; TRBD2 agrees at 13 bases. V trimming: 4 bases; J trimming: 7 bases; junction bases outside the gene matches: 7. The CDR3 extends over 15 amino acids. Germline V gene data show CDR1 as LGHNA and CDR2 as YNFKEQ. Here the CDR3 DNA reads TGTGCCAGCAGCCGCACTAGCGGGGGGGCGGGAGAGCAGTACTTC. Amino acid sequence: CASSRTSGGAGEQYF.

The V gene is TRBV29-1, the J gene TRBJ2-2; D remains ambiguous. This CDR3 has 12 residues. V was trimmed by 2 bases and J by 4 bases, leaving 5 bases between them. Germline V gene lookup returns CDR1 SQVTM and CDR2 ANQGSEA. CDR3 protein: CSVEPRTGELFF. The DNA of the CDR3 is TGCAGCGTTGAACCCCGCACCGGGGAGCTGTTTTTT.

This clonotype was detected many times. The chain carries TRBV6-5 and TRBJ2-1; D is ambiguous. Looked up from germline, CDR1 is MNHEY and CDR2 is SVGAGI. Trimming took off 5 bases at V and 0 bases at J, with 17 bases between the two ends. The CDR3 is made up of 17 amino acids. CDR3 coding DNA: TGTGCCAGCAGTCCGACCCCTGCTTACAGCTCCTACAATGAGCAGTTCTTC. Translated: CASSPTPAYSSYNEQFF.

This clonotype has a count of ten or more. The chain has TRBV6-1 and TRBJ2-4; D is unclear. The CDR3 extends over 13 amino acids. Per germline, CDR1 MNHNS and CDR2 SASEGT. V was clipped by 6 bases and J by 8 bases, with 14 bases between them. CDR3 region: CASRVTSGDIQYF. In DNA, the CDR3 is TGTGCCAGCAGAGTCACCAGTGGGGACATTCAGTACTTC.

A remark on this clonotype: The junction differs from germline at one of its ends, possibly a read error. This rearrangement joins TRBV5-1 to TRBJ2-2; TRBD1 matches at 11 bases. Per the germline V gene, CDR1 is SGHRS and CDR2 is YFSETQ. This CDR3 contains 15 residues. DNA for the CDR3: TGCGCCAACAGCTTGGGGACAGGGGGCACCGGGGAGCTGTTTTTT. It encodes CANSLGTGGTGELFF.

V is TRBV12-3 or TRBV12-4 and J is TRBJ2-7; TRBD2 aligns across 11 bases. This CDR3 spans 18 amino acids. The V gene end was trimmed by 2 bases and the J gene end by 1 base; junction bases not matched to a gene: 10. CDR3 sequence: CASSLKGIRLAGSYEQYF. CDR3 nucleotide sequence: TGTGCCAGCAGTTTAAAAGGGATTCGACTAGCGGGGTCCTACGAGCAGTACTTC.

This chain links TRBV20-1 with TRBJ2-5; D may be TRBD2 (7 bases). CDR1 is DFQATT and CDR2 is SNEGSKA in the germline V gene (reference sequence). V lost 3 bases and J lost 2, with 16 bases in between. This CDR3 is 15 amino acids long. The CDR3 protein is CSASPRGALQETQYF. The CDR3 nucleotides read TGCAGTGCTAGCCCCCGGGGGGCCCTACAAGAGACCCAGTACTTC.

For this clonotype: This may be a read error: a much more frequent sequence differs by one nucleotide. The CDR3, as DNA: TGTGCCAGCAGTCGACTGATGAGCTCCTATAATTCACCCCTCTACTTT. This gives the protein CASSRLMSSYNSPLYF. This chain joins TRBV28 and TRBJ1-6; D unresolved. Germline V gene sequence: CDR1 MDHEN, CDR2 SYDVKM. This CDR3 comprises 16 residues.

The chain recombines TRBV20-1 with TRBJ1-5; no definite D call. The germline V gene has CDR1 DFQATT and CDR2 SNEGSKA (reference sequence). CDR3 length: 13 residues. V was shortened by 0 bases and J by 9 bases, with 12 bases between the two germline ends. The CDR3 loop is CSARDPGKGPQHF. The DNA for the CDR3 is TGCAGTGCTAGAGATCCGGGGAAGGGGCCCCAGCATTTT.

The V and J genes are TRBV6-1 and TRBJ2-7, with TRBD2 identical over 7 bases. The V and J ends lost 1 base and 3 bases, in that order; junction bases with no gene match: 6. This CDR3 region has 15 residues. Germline loops: CDR1 MNHNS, CDR2 SASEGT. DNA for the CDR3: TGTGCCAGCAGTGAAGAAGGAGGCGGGGGCTACGAGCAGTACTTC. It codes for CASSEEGGGGYEQYF.